One and the same sample provided the 27 T cell receptor beta chains below, sequenced in a study of T cells expressing NK-cell markers. One entry per CDR3 protein, without DNA, is what TCRdb gives after re-calling the 5' RACE reads. This table holds about 410,000 distinct CDR3 sequences. The sequencing input was blood T cells: a sorted CD56 or NKG2C T cell subset, CD4+ or CD8+ T cells, or bulk PBMC T cells (not recorded which). The receptors shown here come from a woman aged 50 to 60 in good health.

This chain uses TRBV9 with TRBJ2-4; TCRdb's D call of TRBD2 is untestable without DNA. Germline values: CDR1 SGDLS, CDR2 YYNGEE. The CDR3 extends over 14 amino acids. CDR3 residues: CASSTRTEKNIQYF.

This CDR3 is CASSSASSGTDTQYF. The chain couples TRBV5-4 to TRBJ2-3; TCRdb's D call of TRBD2 is untestable without DNA. Germline values: CDR1 SGHNT, CDR2 YYREEE (reference sequence). The CDR3 sequence is 15 residues long.

CDR3 residues: CASSLGGLAGVNTGELFF. V usage is TRBV12-3 or TRBV12-4 and J usage is TRBJ2-2; TCRdb selects TRBD2, and the lack of DNA leaves this call unchecked. The CDR3 consists of 18 residues.

This rearrangement joins TRBV24-1 to TRBJ2-2; the TCRdb call, TRBD1, lacks DNA for checking. The germline gives CDR1 KGHDR, CDR2 SFDVKD. This CDR3 is 15 amino acids long. The CDR3 region is CATSDLSPLTGELFF.

This chain connects TRBV20-1 to TRBJ2-1; there is no DNA to check the TCRdb D call of TRBD1. Germline loops: CDR1 DFQATT, CDR2 SNEGSKA (reference sequence). CDR3 length: 16 residues. CDR3 in amino acids: CSASRGREFSYNEQFF.

The gene calls are TRBV9 and TRBJ2-2. There are 16 residues in the CDR3. Germline CDR1 reads SGDLS; CDR2 reads YYNGEE. CDR3 protein: CASSVAQGPDTGELFF.

The rearrangement links TRBV9 to TRBJ2-5; no DNA is available, so the TRBD1 call from TCRdb remains unchecked. Germline CDR1 reads SGDLS; CDR2 reads YYNGEE. The CDR3 is 15 residues long. The chain's CDR3 is CASSGGGGYQETQYF.

The chain recombines TRBV7-6 with TRBJ2-5; TCRdb's D call of TRBD1 is untestable without DNA. There are 14 residues in the CDR3. In germline, CDR1 is SGHVS, CDR2 FNYEAQ. CDR3 protein: CASSVRGGGETQYF.

The rearrangement links TRBV19 to TRBJ1-2; TCRdb indicates TRBD1, and absent DNA this call remains unverified. In germline, CDR1 is LNHDA, CDR2 SQIVND (reference sequence). The CDR3 contains 15 residues. The CDR3 protein is CASRDVQKINYGYTF.

The V and J genes are TRBV4-1 and TRBJ2-3; absent DNA, TCRdb's TRBD2 call cannot be checked. This CDR3 has 16 amino acids. Germline values: CDR1 MGHRA, CDR2 YSYEKL. The CDR3 is CASGGGRVWDTDTQYF.

The V gene is TRBV12-3 or TRBV12-4, the J gene TRBJ2-2; as DNA is missing, the TRBD2 call by TCRdb cannot be tested. This CDR3 spans 19 amino acids. CDR3 sequence: CASSPLGLGPSLTTGELFF.

The chain recombines TRBV7-8 with TRBJ1-5; without DNA, the TCRdb call of TRBD1 cannot be checked. Germline assignment: CDR1 SGHVS and CDR2 FQNEAQ. The CDR3 extends over 16 amino acids. The CDR3 is CASSILQGYSNQPQHF. Drawing the rest from reference TRBV7-8 and TRBJ1-5, the complete variable domain is GAGVSQSPRYKVAKRGQDVALRCDPISGHVSLFWYQQALGQGPEFLTYFQNEAQLDKSGLPSDRFFAERPEGSVSTLKIQRTQQEDSAVYLCASSILQGYSNQPQHFGDGTRLSIL.

The gene calls are TRBV5-1 and TRBJ2-7; checking the TCRdb D call of TRBD2 is not possible without DNA. The CDR3 covers 16 residues. In germline, CDR1 is SGHRS, CDR2 YFSETQ. The CDR3 sequence is CASSPGGLAAYGEQYF.

The rearrangement joins TRBV7-9 to TRBJ2-1; the TRBD2 assignment by TCRdb is unverifiable without DNA. CDR3 size: 15 residues. Germline V gene sequence: CDR1 SEHNR, CDR2 FQNEAQ (reference sequence). The CDR3 here is CASSSRPLSGDEQFF.

The chain links TRBV5-6 to TRBJ2-7; TCRdb returns TRBD1, unconfirmable since there is no DNA. Per germline, CDR1 SGHDT and CDR2 YYEEEE. The CDR3 contains 15 residues. CDR3 amino acids: CASSQQGGQDYEQYF.

This chain connects TRBV10-2 to TRBJ2-2; TCRdb proposes TRBD2, but this gene call is untestable without DNA. The CDR3 runs to 16 residues. CDR1 WSHSY and CDR2 SAAADI come from the germline V gene. Here the CDR3 reads CASSARAGGNTGELFF.

The V and J genes are TRBV2 and TRBJ1-6; absent DNA, TCRdb's TRBD1 call cannot be checked. The CDR3 has 13 amino acids. The V gene's germline CDR1 is SNHLY and CDR2 FYNNEI. This CDR3 reads CASGGQQNSPLHF.

The rearrangement links TRBV10-3 to TRBJ1-5. The CDR3 covers 12 residues. Germline CDR1 reads ENHRY; CDR2 reads SYGVKD. The CDR3 sequence is CAISEPTSPQHF.

The rearrangement links TRBV20-1 to TRBJ2-3; no DNA is available, so the TRBD1 call from TCRdb remains unchecked. The CDR3 consists of 14 residues. The V gene's germline CDR1 is DFQATT and CDR2 SNEGSKA (reference sequence). This CDR3 reads CSASPGAETDTQYF.

The chain combines TRBV5-1 with TRBJ1-5; the D gene TCRdb calls, TRBD1, cannot be checked with no DNA. The CDR3 runs 15 residues. The V gene's germline CDR1 is SGHRS and CDR2 YFSETQ. CDR3 region: CASSLGDTGSQPQHF.

V usage is TRBV7-9 and J usage is TRBJ1-4; the TCRdb D gene call, TRBD1, has no DNA to confirm it. The CDR3 has 14 residues. Germline lookup yields CDR1 SEHNR and CDR2 FQNEAQ (reference sequence). CDR3 protein: CASSFQGNREKLFF.

The rearrangement uses TRBV21-1 and TRBJ2-5. TRBV21-1 is designated a pseudogene. This CDR3 has 16 residues. CDR3 residues: CASSKGAPMYQETQYF.

V usage is TRBV5-5 and J usage is TRBJ2-7; TCRdb's D call, TRBD1, is unchecked because there is no DNA. The V gene's germline CDR1 is SGHKS and CDR2 YYEKEE (reference sequence). The CDR3 is 16 residues long. CDR3 region: CASSEGPPGRKYEQYF.

This chain connects TRBV29-1 to TRBJ2-3; TCRdb returns TRBD1, unconfirmable since there is no DNA. From germline, CDR1 is SQVTM and CDR2 ANQGSEA. This CDR3 region has 15 residues. CDR3: CSVVQGQQITDTQYF.

This sequence joins TRBV29-1 and TRBJ2-2; with no DNA, the TCRdb D assignment of TRBD1 cannot be verified. This CDR3 spans 13 amino acids. CDR1 and CDR2 from the germline V gene are SQVTM and ANQGSEA. CDR3 protein: CSGDRGDTGELFF.

V gene TRBV5-1 combines with J gene TRBJ1-5. Germline CDR1 SGHRS, CDR2 YFSETQ. The CDR3 is 15 residues long. CDR3: CASSLSGQDNQPQHF.

The V call is TRBV6-5, the J call TRBJ1-5; checking the TCRdb D call of TRBD1 is not possible without DNA. Germline CDR1 is MNHEY and CDR2 is SVGAGI. This CDR3 has 15 residues. The CDR3 sequence is CASSRRQGSNQPQHF.